This TCR beta chain comes out of a study of T-cell reconstitution after alpha-beta-depleted transplantation in children listed by TCRdb under 2016. With respect to the entire study: Using TCR repertoire profiling, the study quantitatively followed how T-cell immune reconstitution unfolded in children after TCRalphabeta/CD19-depleted allogeneic hematopoietic cell transplantation.

This clonotype has only a few counts. Its antigen is unknown. Base qualities are not provided; no much larger clone lies one nucleotide away. CDR1 and CDR2 (MNHNS, SASEGT) derive from the germline V gene. The CDR3 sequence holds 15 residues, the cysteine and phenylalanine included. Of all the DNA, just the CDR3 is kept, 45 bases in frame from base 1. For this chain, trimming is 7 bases at the V end and 5 bases at the J end, and the number of junction bases without a gene match is 12. The method behind the library was PCR. Sequencing took place on an Illumina HiSeq 2500. TCR library preparation used molecular barcoding, with unique molecular identifiers applied to normalize quantification of the TCRbeta repertoire. Using fastp at Q25 and MiXCR, TCRdb reprocessed the public reads and kept productive beta chains. Rows with a matching CDR3 protein are joined into one entry that keeps the most common DNA and genes. In all, the sample holds roughly 590,000 distinct CDR3 sequences, and 16% of those were seen once. The ten largest clones take up over 0.95% of the sample.

The chain uses TRBV6-1 and TRBJ2-3, with 7 bases matching TRBD1. This sequence originates from a human donor who donated a stem cell graft to a child with acute myeloid leukemia. The input for sequencing was PBMCs from the stem cell graft donor, taken from the stem cell graft. CDR3 sequence: CASTSDRVKVDTQYF. The DNA is as follows: TGTGCCAGCACCTCTGACAGGGTGAAAGTAGATACGCAGTATTTT.